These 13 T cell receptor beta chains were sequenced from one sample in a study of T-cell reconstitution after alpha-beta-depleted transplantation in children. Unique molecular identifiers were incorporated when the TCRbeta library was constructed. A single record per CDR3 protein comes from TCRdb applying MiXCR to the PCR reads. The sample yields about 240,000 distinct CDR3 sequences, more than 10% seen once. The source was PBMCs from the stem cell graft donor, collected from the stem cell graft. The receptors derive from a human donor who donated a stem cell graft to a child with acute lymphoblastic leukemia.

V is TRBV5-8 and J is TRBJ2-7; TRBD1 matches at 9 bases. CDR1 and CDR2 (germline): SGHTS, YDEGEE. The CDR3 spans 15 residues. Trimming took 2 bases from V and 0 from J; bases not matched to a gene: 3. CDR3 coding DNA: TGTGCCAGCAGCTTTGGGGACAGGGACTCCTACGAGCAGTACTTC. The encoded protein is CASSFGDRDSYEQYF.

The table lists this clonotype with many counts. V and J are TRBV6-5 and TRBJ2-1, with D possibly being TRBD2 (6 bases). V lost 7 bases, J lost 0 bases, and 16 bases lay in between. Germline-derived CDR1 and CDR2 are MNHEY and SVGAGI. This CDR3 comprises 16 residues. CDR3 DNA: TGTGCCAGCACAAGTAGCGGCCATAGCTCCTACAATGAGCAGTTCTTC. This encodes CASTSSGHSSYNEQFF.

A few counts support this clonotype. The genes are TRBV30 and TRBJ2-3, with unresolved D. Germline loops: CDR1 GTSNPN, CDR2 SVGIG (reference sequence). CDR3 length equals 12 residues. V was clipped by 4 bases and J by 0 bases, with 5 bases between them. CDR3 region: CAWKSSTDTQYF. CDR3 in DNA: TGTGCCTGGAAATCCAGCACAGATACGCAGTATTTT.

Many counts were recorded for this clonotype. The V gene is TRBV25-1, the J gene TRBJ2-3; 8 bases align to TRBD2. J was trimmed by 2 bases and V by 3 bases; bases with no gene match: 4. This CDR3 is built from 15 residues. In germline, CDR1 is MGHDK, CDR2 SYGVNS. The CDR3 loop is CASSESGGATDTQYF. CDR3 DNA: TGTGCCAGCAGTGAGAGCGGGGGTGCCACAGATACGCAGTATTTT.

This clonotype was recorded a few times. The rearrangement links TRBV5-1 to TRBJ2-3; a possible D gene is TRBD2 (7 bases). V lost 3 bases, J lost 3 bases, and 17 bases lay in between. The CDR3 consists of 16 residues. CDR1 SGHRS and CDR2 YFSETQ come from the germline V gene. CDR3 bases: TGCGCCAGCAGCTCGGGGGGCCGACCGGGGACAGATACGCAGTATTTT. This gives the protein CASSSGGRPGTDTQYF.

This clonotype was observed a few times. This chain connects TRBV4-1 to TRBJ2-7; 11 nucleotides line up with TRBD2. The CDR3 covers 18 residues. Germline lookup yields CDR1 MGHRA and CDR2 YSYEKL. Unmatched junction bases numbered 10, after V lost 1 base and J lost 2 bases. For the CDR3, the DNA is TGCGCCAGCAGCCAAGGGGGTCTAGCGGGAGGTTTAGCCTACGAGCAGTACTTC. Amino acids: CASSQGGLAGGLAYEQYF.

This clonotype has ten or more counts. Written as DNA, the CDR3 is TGCGCCAGCAGCGCCACAAGCGGCTCTGGAAACACCATATATTTT. Amino acid sequence: CASSATSGSGNTIYF. The rearrangement links TRBV5-1 to TRBJ1-3; D unclear. The V end lost 4 bases, the J end lost 0 bases, and 11 bases lay between the germline ends. The CDR3 is 15 amino acids. Per germline, CDR1 SGHRS and CDR2 YFSETQ.

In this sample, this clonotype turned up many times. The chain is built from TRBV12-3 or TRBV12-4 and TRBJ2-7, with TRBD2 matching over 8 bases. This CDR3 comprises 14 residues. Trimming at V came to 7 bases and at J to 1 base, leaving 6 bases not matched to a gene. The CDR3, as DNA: TGTGCCAGCACCTTACTAGCGGAGTCCTACGAGCAGTACTTC. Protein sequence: CASTLLAESYEQYF.

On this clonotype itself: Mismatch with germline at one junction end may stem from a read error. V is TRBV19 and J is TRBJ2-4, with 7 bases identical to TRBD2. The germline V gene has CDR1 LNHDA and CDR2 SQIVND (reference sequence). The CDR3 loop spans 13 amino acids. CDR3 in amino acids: CAGSLGGTGFQYF. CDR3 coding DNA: TGTGCCGGTAGCCTCGGGGGGACTGGATTTCAGTACTTC.

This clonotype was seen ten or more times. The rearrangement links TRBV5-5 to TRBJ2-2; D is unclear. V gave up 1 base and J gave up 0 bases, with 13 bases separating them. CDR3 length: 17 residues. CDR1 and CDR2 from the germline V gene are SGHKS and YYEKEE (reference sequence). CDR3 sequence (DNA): TGTGCCAGCAGCTTGCTTCGACCAGAGGCGAACACCGGGGAGCTGTTTTTT. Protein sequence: CASSLLRPEANTGELFF.

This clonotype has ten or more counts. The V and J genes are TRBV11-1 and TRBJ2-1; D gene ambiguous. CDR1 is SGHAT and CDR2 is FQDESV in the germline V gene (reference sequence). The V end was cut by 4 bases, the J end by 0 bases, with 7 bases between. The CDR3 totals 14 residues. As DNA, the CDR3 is TGTGCCAGCAGCTGGGCGAACTCCTACAATGAGCAGTTCTTC. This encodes CASSWANSYNEQFF.

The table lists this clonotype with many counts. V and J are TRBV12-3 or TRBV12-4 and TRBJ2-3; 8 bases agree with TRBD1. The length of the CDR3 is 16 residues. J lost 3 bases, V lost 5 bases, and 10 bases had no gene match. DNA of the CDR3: TGTGCCAGCAGTACCAACAGGGGGTGGGAGACAGATACGCAGTATTTT. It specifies CASSTNRGWETDTQYF.

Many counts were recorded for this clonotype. The CDR3 DNA follows: TGTGCCAGCAGCTTGGACAGGCCGAGCTCCTATAATTCACCCCTCCACTTT. It yields the protein CASSLDRPSSYNSPLHF. V is TRBV5-6 and J is TRBJ1-6, with D tentatively TRBD1 (5 bases). Germline lookup yields CDR1 SGHDT and CDR2 YYEEEE. The V end was cut by 0 bases, the J end by 0 bases, with 10 bases between. The CDR3 sequence is 17 residues long.